This T cell receptor beta chain was sequenced in a study of vaccination effects on CD4 cells after COVID-19. Points from the study as a whole: Clones that were induced by infection or by vaccine showed marked contraction late after vaccination.

Comments on this clone: Its antigen remains unknown.

Before sequencing, viral peptide pools were used by the ViraFEST assay to expand antigen-specific CD4+ T cells. Subsequent to 10 days of culture, CD4+ T cells were isolated. Each participant was administered two doses of either the BNT162b2 or the mRNA-1273 vaccine. The culture medium for two million PBMC per well included roughly 9.2 IU/ml IL-2 and around 9.8 ug/ml peptides. Half the medium was swapped for IL-2 medium on days 3 and 7. The protocol was immunoSEQ multiplex PCR, while the TCRdb copy is restricted to in-frame clones and leaves out a portion. The repertoire holds 35,000 to 45,000 clones, with 70% to 85% as singletons. V lost 7 bases and J lost 2; bases outside the gene matches: 12. In germline, CDR1 is SNHLY, CDR2 FYNNEI. The CDR3 is 16 residues long.

This sample comprised CD4+ T cells from PBMCs cultured with HCoV-NL63 spike peptides, obtained after COVID-19 vaccination. This sequence was found in a human donor who received a COVID-19 vaccine. Some clones in this sample may be carry-over from other donors' samples. The chain carries TRBV2 and TRBJ1-1; 8 bases line up with TRBD1. The CDR3 sequence: CASTRDRTILNTEAFF. CDR3 nucleotide sequence: TGTGCCAGCACTAGGGACAGGACAATTTTAAACACTGAAGCTTTCTTT.